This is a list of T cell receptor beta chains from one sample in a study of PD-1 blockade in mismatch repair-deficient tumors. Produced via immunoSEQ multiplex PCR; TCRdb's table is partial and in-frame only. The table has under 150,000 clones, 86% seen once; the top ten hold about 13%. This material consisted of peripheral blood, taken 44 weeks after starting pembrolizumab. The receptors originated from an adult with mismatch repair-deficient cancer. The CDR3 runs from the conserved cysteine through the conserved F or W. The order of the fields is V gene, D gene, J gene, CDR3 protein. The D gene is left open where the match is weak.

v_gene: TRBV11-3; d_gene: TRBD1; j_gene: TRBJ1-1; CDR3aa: CASSPGTAAEAFF
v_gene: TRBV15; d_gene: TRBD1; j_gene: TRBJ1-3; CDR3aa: CATSRDRTGGRNTIYF
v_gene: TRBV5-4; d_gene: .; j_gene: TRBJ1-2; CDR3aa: CASSDGQPVRGYTF
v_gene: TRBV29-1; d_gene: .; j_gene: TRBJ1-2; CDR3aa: CSVLLGSRRTYTF
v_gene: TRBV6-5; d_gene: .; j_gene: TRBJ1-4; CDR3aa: CASSYPSGIVNEKLFF
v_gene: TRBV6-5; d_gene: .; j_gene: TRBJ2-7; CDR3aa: CASSYSGTYSYEQYF
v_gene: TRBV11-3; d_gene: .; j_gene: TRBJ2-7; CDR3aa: CASSLFDTPYEQYF
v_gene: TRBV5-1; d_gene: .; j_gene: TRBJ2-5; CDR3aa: CASSFGQLGETQYF
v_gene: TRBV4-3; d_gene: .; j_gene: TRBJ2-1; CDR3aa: CASSHLWMESYNEQFF
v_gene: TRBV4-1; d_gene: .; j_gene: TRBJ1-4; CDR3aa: CASSLVAGPTNEKLFF
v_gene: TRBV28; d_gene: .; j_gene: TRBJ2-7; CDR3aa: CASSSTGPTYEQYF
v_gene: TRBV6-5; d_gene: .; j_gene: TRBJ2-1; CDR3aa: CASSYSGSTLWNEQFF
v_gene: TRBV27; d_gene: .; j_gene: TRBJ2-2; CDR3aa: CASSFRRDVAGELFF
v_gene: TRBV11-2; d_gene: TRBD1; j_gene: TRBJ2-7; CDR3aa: CASSSSPGLTGAHEQYF
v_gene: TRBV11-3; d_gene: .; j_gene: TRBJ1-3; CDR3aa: CASSLVDRLSGNTIYF
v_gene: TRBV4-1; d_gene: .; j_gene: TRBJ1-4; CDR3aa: CASSQVTIRGLFF
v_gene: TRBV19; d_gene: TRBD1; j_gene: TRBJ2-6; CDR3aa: CASSIEGDRWDWNSGANVLTF
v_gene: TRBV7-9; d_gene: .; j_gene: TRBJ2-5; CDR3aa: CASSSLGRSQETQYF
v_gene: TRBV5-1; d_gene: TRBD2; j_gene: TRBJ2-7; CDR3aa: CASSLGASGSYEQYF
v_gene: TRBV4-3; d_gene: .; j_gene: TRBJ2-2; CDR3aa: CASSQDRLNTGELFF
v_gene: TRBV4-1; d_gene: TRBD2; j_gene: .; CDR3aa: CASSQERLAGVDEQYF
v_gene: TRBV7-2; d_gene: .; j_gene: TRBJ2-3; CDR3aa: CASSFERDFTDTQYF